This entry describes one T cell receptor (beta chain). This clone was picked up a small number of times. No cognate antigen has been identified for it. One base away there is no much larger clone; base qualities are not given. The data originate from a study of Ad26.COV2.S vaccination and SARS-CoV-2 variants (dated by TCRdb to the early 2020s). Background on the whole study: Donors in the vaccine arm were drawn from COV1001, a phase I-IIa trial of Ad26.COV2.S in healthy adults that was multicentre, randomized, double-blind and placebo-controlled. Ad26.COV2.S was administered intramuscularly at 5 x 10^10 or 1 x 10^11 viral particles, either as a single shot or as two shots given 56 days apart. TCRbeta repertoire sequencing served as the tool for gauging how specific and how broad the SARS-CoV-2-reactive T cell receptors were following Ad26.COV2.S vaccination. A total of approximately 32 samples were included in the TCR-sequenced set, comprising some 20 Ad26.COV2.S vaccine recipients, 5 placebo recipients and 8 SARS-CoV-2 convalescent individuals. Participants in the trial were split at random into five groups of five each, receiving low-dose or high-dose Ad26.COV2.S once or twice, or else placebo on both occasions. Throughout the experiments and outcome assessment, investigators stayed blinded to trial group allocation.

Reading the germline V gene gives CDR1 MNHEY and CDR2 SVGAGI. Germline trimming amounts to 9 bases on V and 8 bases on J, with 8 as the count of junction bases outside the gene matches. The CDR3, cysteine through phenylalanine, is 13 amino acids long. Just the 39-base CDR3 DNA is kept, in frame starting at base 1. The sample's treatment or condition label is to be understood as: some 19 received Ad26.COV2.S at low or high dose, single or two shots; 5 received placebo; per-sample allocation not given. Repertoires of vaccine and placebo recipients were sequenced from samples taken on day 63 after the first injection. In Cohort 1b, roughly 26 adults aged 18-55 years were enrolled at a single site in Boston, USA, between 29 July and 7 August 2020. Ad26.COV2.S was a replication-incompetent adenovirus type 26 vector that expressed a prefusion-stabilized SARS-CoV-2 spike protein derived from the original Wuhan strain.

Findings and caveats that apply to the study as a whole: Substantial breadth of spike-specific CD8+ and CD4+ T cell responses was reported after vaccination. Spike-specific TCR breadth was higher in Ad26.COV2.S recipients than in placebo recipients (P = 0.0014). Comparable non-spike TCR breadth was observed between vaccine and placebo recipients, consistent with only spike being contained in the vaccine. The authors noted that the TCR breadth and depth analyses may have underestimated total T cell responses. The study was not powered for comparison of responses between vaccine doses or regimens.

The immunoSEQ Assay was used to sequence TCRbeta CDR3 regions. After extraction, genomic DNA underwent amplification by bias-controlled multiplex PCR, followed by high-throughput sequencing. Under the source paper's analysis protocol: To quantify the absolute abundance of each unique TCRbeta CDR3 region, sequences were collapsed and filtered. T cell fraction was estimated by normalizing TCRbeta template counts to usable DNA, with usable DNA measured through amplification of reference genes found in all nucleated cells. Repertoire TCRs were annotated as SARS-CoV-2-specific when V gene, CDR3 amino acid sequence and J gene were exactly matched to a known reactive TCR set. MIRA supplied the reference SARS-CoV-2 TCR set, which was filtered for enrichment in COVID-19-positive ImmuneCODE repertoires so that public or cross-reactive TCRs were removed. Drawing on the MIRA antigens, annotated TCRs were analysed further at the level of specific ORF or position within ORF. Depth was the summed frequency of annotated unique rearrangements, while breadth was defined as annotated unique rearrangements over total unique productive rearrangements. Group comparisons of TCR breadth used two-sided Wilcoxon rank-sum tests. Held by TCRdb, this immuneACCESS table contains in-frame sequences only and omits some clones. Under half of the omission traces to an unresolved V gene where checked; the cause of the rest is unknown. V, J and clone size are those of that table, while D and trimming were read from the DNA. The sample profile shows 200,000 to 300,000 clones; about 83% of them were found once. In total, the top ten clones hold 2.9% of the sample.

The TCR originated in a person aged 18-60 years who received the Ad26.COV2.S COVID-19 vaccine or a placebo. The sequence is built from TRBV6-5 and TRBJ1-4, with 8 middle bases fitting TRBD1. This specimen was peripheral blood, taken in a trial of Ad26.COV2.S vaccine versus placebo. The CDR3 region: CARAGTGREKLFF. The DNA sequence follows: TGTGCCAGGGCTGGGACAGGCAGGGAAAAACTGTTTTTT.